This TCR beta chain was obtained from a study of shared clonotypes between healthy human individuals. About the research overall: Two women and a few men aged 18 to 49 made up the donors. Study findings and constraints: With a few donors compared, 4% to 5% of naive CD4 clonotypes were shared.

Between the trimmed V and J ends, which lost 1 base and 6 bases, there was a span of 7 bases. The CDR3 length is 13 residues. CDR1 and CDR2 from the germline V gene are KGHSH and LQKENI. This clone showed up just a few times. Its cognate antigen is unknown. Clones were read by immunoSEQ multiplex PCR, and TCRdb kept only the in-frame ones, dropping some. The sample has 1,500,000 or so clones, approximately 96% seen once; the top ten hold about 1.2%. Donors were healthy HIV-negative adults without recently reported acute infections or vaccinations. Only Caucasian adults living in Nashville, Tennessee made up the donor group.

The rearrangement joins TRBV18 to TRBJ1-5; no definite D call. Material: naive CD4+ T cells sorted from blood. Subset given: CD45RA+ positively selected. This clonotype originated in a man aged 25-45 years in good health. The CDR3 is CASSPQGPQPQHF. The CDR3 DNA reads as TGTGCCAGCTCACCACAGGGTCCTCAGCCCCAGCATTTT.